This entry lists 26 T cell receptor beta chains sequenced from one sample in a study of a mutant IDH1 vaccine in newly diagnosed glioma. The time point: week 35, safety follow-up. In every dose of vaccine, 300 ug of mutant IDH1 20-mer peptide was given alongside topical imiquimod. These receptors have no identified antigens. TCRdb's table, derived via immunoSEQ multiplex PCR, lists solely in-frame clones and lacks some. The table lists tens of thousands of clones, 80% to 90% of them singletons, with about 1.5% in the top ten. The sequencing used PBMCs, collected from a glioma patient whose treatment included an IDH1 peptide vaccine. All receptors derive from a man aged 40-55 years with glioma.

V usage is TRBV7-8 and J usage is TRBJ2-1; the match to TRBD2 covers 10 bases. V dropped 3 bases and J dropped 0; count of bases not matched to a gene: 11. This CDR3 region has 19 residues. Germline CDR1 reads SGHVS; CDR2 reads FQNEAQ. The CDR3 loop reads CASSFLWGSGGDSYNEQFF. The CDR3 nucleotides are TGTGCCAGCAGCTTTTTATGGGGAAGCGGGGGGGACTCCTACAATGAGCAGTTCTTC. Filled out from reference TRBV7-8 and TRBJ2-1, the complete variable domain reads GAGVSQSPRYKVAKRGQDVALRCDPISGHVSLFWYQQALGQGPEFLTYFQNEAQLDKSGLPSDRFFAERPEGSVSTLKIQRTQQEDSAVYLCASSFLWGSGGDSYNEQFFGPGTRLTVL.

The chain carries TRBV28 and TRBJ1-4, with a tentative D call TRBD1 (5 bases). The V and J ends lost 2 bases and 5 bases respectively, with 6 bases between them. The CDR3 is 13 amino acids. Germline CDR1 is MDHEN and CDR2 is SYDVKM. In DNA form, the CDR3 reads TGTGCCAGCAGTTTAGGGGGGAATGAAAAACTGTTTTTT. Residues: CASSLGGNEKLFF.

There are a few counts of this clone. This CDR3 is also generated by other DNA sequences in the sample. The chain joins TRBV6-1 to TRBJ2-3, with TRBD2 matching over 12 bases. V shed 2 bases, J shed 6 bases, and the junction held 3 bases outside the gene matches. The germline gives CDR1 MNHNS, CDR2 SASEGT. The CDR3 has 15 amino acids. The CDR3 bases are TGTGCCAGCAGTGAACTAGCGGGGGGGCCGGATACGCAGTATTTT. Translation: CASSELAGGPDTQYF.

The chain uses TRBV18 and TRBJ1-1; TRBD1 is a possible D gene (5 bases). With 3 bases removed from V and 7 bases from J, the gap between germline ends came to 12 bases. The CDR3 spans 13 residues. Germline loops: CDR1 KGHSH, CDR2 LQKENI. The CDR3 region has the DNA TGTGCCAGCTCACCGGTAGAGGGGATTGAAGCTTTCTTT. Translated, it gives CASSPVEGIEAFF. The whole variable domain, remainder taken from reference TRBV18 and TRBJ1-1, is NAGVMQNPRHLVRRRGQEARLRCSPMKGHSHVYWYRQLPEEGLKFMVYLQKENIIDESGMPKERFSAEFPKEGPSILRIQQVVRGDSAAYFCASSPVEGIEAFFGQGTRLTVV.

The V call is TRBV6-6, the J call TRBJ1-5; no reliable D call. CDR1 MNHNY and CDR2 SVGAGI come from the germline V gene (reference sequence). This CDR3 spans 16 amino acids. V was pared by 1 base and J by 5 bases, with 15 bases between. For the CDR3, the DNA is TGTGCCAGCAGTTACTTCGGTGCAGGCGGAGATCAGCCCCAGCATTTT. Protein product: CASSYFGAGGDQPQHF.

This clone was observed a single time. The chain is built from TRBV19 and TRBJ2-5, with D uncertain. The CDR3 length is 15 residues. V lost 8 bases and J lost 1, with 17 bases in between. CDR1 LNHDA and CDR2 SQIVND come from the germline V gene (reference sequence). The CDR3 DNA follows: TGTGCCAGTTCCGAGTCTGGGGTAGGCCAAGAGACCCAGTACTTC. Its translation: CASSESGVGQETQYF.

The chain recombines TRBV18 with TRBJ2-7; D is perhaps TRBD2 (5 bases). Trimming left V 2 bases short and J 4 bases short, with 6 bases between. Germline lookup yields CDR1 KGHSH and CDR2 LQKENI. The CDR3 loop spans 12 amino acids. DNA for the CDR3: TGTGCCAGCTCACCAAGGGAGTACGAGCAGTACTTC. This codes for CASSPREYEQYF. The entire variable domain, with the rest obtained from reference TRBV18 and TRBJ2-7, is as follows: NAGVMQNPRHLVRRRGQEARLRCSPMKGHSHVYWYRQLPEEGLKFMVYLQKENIIDESGMPKERFSAEFPKEGPSILRIQQVVRGDSAAYFCASSPREYEQYFGPGTRLTVT.

The V call is TRBV6-1, the J call TRBJ1-1; D call uncertain. CDR1 is MNHNS, CDR2 SASEGT, per germline. The V end lost 4 bases, the J end lost 0 bases, and 9 bases lay between the germline ends. CDR3 length: 14 amino acids. The CDR3 DNA reads TGTGCCAGCAGTGTGACGAACTTGAACACTGAAGCTTTCTTT. Protein: CASSVTNLNTEAFF.

The chain employs TRBV19 and TRBJ2-1; either TRBD1 or TRBD2 may supply D (6 bases each). CDR3 size: 15 residues. The germline V gene has CDR1 LNHDA and CDR2 SQIVND (reference sequence). V was shortened by 3 bases and J by 4 bases, with 13 bases between the two germline ends. The DNA of the CDR3 is TGTGCCAGTAGTATTAACAGGGAGGCTTACAATGAGCAGTTCTTC. It translates to CASSINREAYNEQFF.

The chain joins TRBV5-1 to TRBJ2-3; no definite D call. The V gene's germline CDR1 is SGHRS and CDR2 YFSETQ. The CDR3 is 14 amino acids. Trimming cost V 1 base and J 0 bases, with 6 bases left between them. As DNA, the CDR3 is TGCGCCAGCAGCTTGCAGAGCAGCACAGATACGCAGTATTTT. This translates into CASSLQSSTDTQYF.

CDR3: CASSEGRAGSSETQYF. The DNA of the CDR3 is TGTGCCAGCAGTGAAGGGAGAGCGGGGAGTAGTGAGACCCAGTACTTC. The chain employs TRBV6-1 and TRBJ2-5; 7 bases agree with TRBD2. The CDR3 is made up of 16 amino acids. V gave up 1 base and J gave up 5 bases; unmatched junction bases: 10. The germline gives CDR1 MNHNS, CDR2 SASEGT.

The gene calls are TRBV5-8 and TRBJ2-7; 9 bases line up with TRBD1. The J segment lost 2 bases and the V segment lost 1 base, leaving 4 bases of the junction unmatched. Germline values: CDR1 SGHTS, CDR2 YDEGEE. The CDR3 runs 15 residues. The DNA for the CDR3 is TGTGCCAGCAGCTTGAAACAGGGGGCGACCTACGAGCAGTACTTC. This sequence encodes CASSLKQGATYEQYF. Using reference TRBV5-8 and TRBJ2-7 for the parts outside the CDR3, the full variable domain is EAGVTQSPTHLIKTRGQQATLRCSPISGHTSVYWYQQALGLGLQFLLWYDEGEERNRGNFPPRFSGRQFPNYSSELNVNALELEDSALYLCASSLKQGATYEQYFGPGTRLTVT.

V and J are TRBV19 and TRBJ2-7; D is possibly TRBD1 or TRBD2 (6 bases each). The CDR3 is 12 residues long. V shed 5 bases and J shed 10 bases, with 15 bases lying between them. Per germline, CDR1 LNHDA and CDR2 SQIVND (reference sequence). The CDR3 sequence is CASSPSGALQYF. The CDR3 DNA reads TGTGCCAGTAGTCCCTCGGGGGCCTTACAGTACTTC.

The chain carries TRBV7-9 and TRBJ2-7, with TRBD2 matching over 8 bases. The CDR3 spans 15 residues. V lost 5 bases, J lost 1 base, and 7 bases stayed unmatched. Germline V gives CDR1 SEHNR, CDR2 FQNEAQ (reference sequence). CDR3 in DNA: TGTGCCAGCAGCCCAGCGGGAGCGAGATCCTACGAGCAGTACTTC. Protein: CASSPAGARSYEQYF. The full variable domain, in which reference TRBV7-9 and TRBJ2-7 provide the parts outside the CDR3, is DTGVSQNPRHKITKRGQNVTFRCDPISEHNRLYWYRQTLGQGPEFLTYFQNEAQLEKSRLLSDRFSAERPKGSFSTLEIQRTEQGDSAMYLCASSPAGARSYEQYFGPGTRLTVT.

The V and J genes are TRBV25-1 and TRBJ1-4; the match to TRBD1 covers 7 bases. This CDR3 has 15 residues. The germline V gene encodes CDR1 MGHDK and CDR2 SYGVNS. Trimming took 7 bases from V and 2 from J; bases not matched to a gene: 7. The CDR3 nucleotides read TGTGCCAGCACCAAGGCGACAGGGACTAATGAAAAACTGTTTTTT. This codes for CASTKATGTNEKLFF.

The rearrangement links TRBV9 to TRBJ1-4, with D unresolved. The CDR3 length is 15 residues. Trimming removed 1 base from V and 6 bases from J, with 13 bases in between. Germline V gene data show CDR1 as SGDLS and CDR2 as YYNGEE. The CDR3 DNA reads as TGTGCCAGCAGCGTATCACCTGGGATGGATGAAAAACTGTTTTTT. Amino acids: CASSVSPGMDEKLFF.

The chain carries TRBV11-2 and TRBJ1-1, with no clear D. Germline V gene lookup returns CDR1 SGHAT and CDR2 FQNNGV. V lost 3 bases and J lost 3, with 11 bases in between. This CDR3 is built from 14 residues. For the CDR3, the DNA is TGTGCCAGCAGCTTTTCATTCCGGGACACTGAAGCTTTCTTT. As protein: CASSFSFRDTEAFF.

The chain's CDR3 is CASSQAGQYNEQFF. The CDR3 coding sequence is TGTGCCAGCAGCCAAGCCGGACAGTACAATGAGCAGTTCTTC. This chain connects TRBV7-6 to TRBJ2-1; perhaps TRBD1 as D (6 bases). Trimming removed 5 bases at V and 4 bases at J, with 12 bases between. The CDR3 totals 14 residues. Germline V lookup: CDR1 SGHVS, CDR2 FNYEAQ. Full variable domain (rest looked up from reference TRBV7-6 and TRBJ2-1): GAGVSQSPRYKVTKRGQDVALRCDPISGHVSLYWYRQALGQGPEFLTYFNYEAQQDKSGLPNDRFSAERPEGSISTLTIQRTEQRDSAMYRCASSQAGQYNEQFFGPGTRLTVL.

CDR3 coding DNA: TGTGCCAGCAGCGTCTCCCCTAGGACAGACTACGAGCAGTACTTC. Protein: CASSVSPRTDYEQYF. The genes are TRBV9 and TRBJ2-7, with D possibly being TRBD1 (6 bases). V lost 2 bases, J lost 3 bases, and 15 bases lay in between. Germline CDR1 reads SGDLS; CDR2 reads YYNGEE. This CDR3 spans 15 amino acids.

The rearrangement links TRBV5-1 to TRBJ2-7; 7 bases match TRBD1. CDR1 and CDR2 (germline): SGHRS, YFSETQ. CDR3 length: 12 amino acids. V was clipped by 9 bases and J by 6 bases; unmatched bases: 9. The CDR3 DNA reads TGCGCCACCCCGAGACAGGGTTGCGAGCAGTACGTC. The encoded protein is CATPRQGCEQYV.

This rearrangement joins TRBV11-2 to TRBJ2-5; tentatively, D is TRBD1 or TRBD2 (6 bases each). Germline loops: CDR1 SGHAT, CDR2 FQNNGV. V was trimmed by 3 bases and J by 5 bases, leaving 13 bases between them. The CDR3 extends over 14 amino acids. CDR3 bases: TGTGCCAGCAGCTTTAACAGGGCGGGGGAGACCCAGTACTTC. Protein product: CASSFNRAGETQYF.

The V gene is TRBV10-3, the J gene TRBJ2-7; 10 nucleotides align to TRBD1. Germline loops: CDR1 ENHRY, CDR2 SYGVKD. J lost 1 base, V lost 0 bases, and 6 bases had no gene match. The CDR3 runs 17 residues. The DNA of the CDR3 is TGTGCCATCAGTGAGTCAGCTTGGGACAGGGGTTCCTACGAGCAGTACTTC. The encoded protein is CAISESAWDRGSYEQYF.

The chain employs TRBV4-3 and TRBJ1-1; possible D gene TRBD1, 5 bases. The germline CDR1 and CDR2 sequences are LGHNA and YSLEER. The CDR3 covers 13 residues. V gave up 0 bases and J gave up 10 bases, with 12 bases separating them. CDR3 nucleotide sequence: TGCGCCAGCAGCCAAGATCTTTCGGGGGTAGCTTTCTTT. Translated, it gives CASSQDLSGVAFF.

The CDR3 region is CASSQDPRDRPYEQYF. For the CDR3, the DNA is TGCGCCAGCAGCCAAGACCCCCGGGACAGACCCTACGAGCAGTACTTC. The genes are TRBV4-1 and TRBJ2-7, with 7 bases fitting TRBD1. Per germline, CDR1 MGHRA and CDR2 YSYEKL. The CDR3 consists of 16 residues. V trimming: 0 bases; J trimming: 2 bases; junction bases outside the gene matches: 7.

The V call is TRBV5-1, the J call TRBJ2-1; 16 bases are shared with TRBD2. Germline values: CDR1 SGHRS, CDR2 YFSETQ. The junction had 4 bases not matched to a gene; V was cut back by 2 bases and J by 8 bases. The CDR3 totals 16 residues. The CDR3 loop is CASSLTGTSGRDEQFF. In nucleotides, the CDR3 is TGCGCCAGCAGCTTAACCGGGACTAGCGGGAGGGATGAGCAGTTCTTC.

The V and J genes are TRBV7-9 and TRBJ2-5; TRBD2 agrees at 9 bases. With V trimmed by 6 bases and J by 2 bases, 10 bases remained unmatched. Germline-derived CDR1 and CDR2 are SEHNR and FQNEAQ (reference sequence). The CDR3 is 16 residues long. CDR3 loop: CASSEIGGGVQETQYF. DNA for the CDR3: TGTGCCAGCAGTGAAATTGGCGGGGGGGTGCAAGAGACCCAGTACTTC.